These T cell receptor beta chains were read from a single sample in a study of CD4 and CD8 cells across lung adenocarcinoma regions. One entry per CDR3 protein, called by TCRdb with MiXCR from the PCR reads. In the table there are about 11,000 distinct CDR3 sequences, approximately 53% of which are singletons. Sequences were obtained from CD8+ T cells from the center of a lung tumor. The receptors here all came from a female donor with lung adenocarcinoma. The CD4 and CD8 labels of this study may be unreliable. Both conserved end residues are part of each CDR3. A D gene is named only where the DNA matches it firmly. Where a row states a size, it is once, few, many or the class of an expanded clone; other rows omit it.

>NA|13|TRBV6-1|TRBJ2-1|medium-sized
CASSENREGEQFF
TGTGCCAGCAGTGAGAACAGGGAGGGTGAGCAGTTCTTC
>TRBD1|15|TRBV6-5|TRBJ2-7|medium-sized
CASSYSIRGLYEQYF
TGTGCCAGCAGTTACTCGATCAGGGGGTTATACGAGCAGTACTTC
>NA|11|TRBV6-1|TRBJ2-7|many
CASHRDREQYF
TGTGCCAGCCACCGGGACCGCGAGCAGTACTTC
>NA|14|TRBV10-3|TRBJ2-4|NA
CRGRGLWAKNMQYF
TGCCGCGGCCGGGGGCTGTGGGCCAAAAACATGCAGTACTTT
>TRBD1|17|TRBV6-1|TRBJ2-5|few
CASRGGYGTGGIETQYF
TGTGCCAGCAGGGGGGGTTACGGGACAGGGGGAATAGAGACCCAGTACTTC
>TRBD2|13|TRBV6-1|TRBJ2-1|NA
CASSIGGGYEQFF
TGTGCCAGCAGTATCGGGGGGGGTTATGAGCAGTTCTTC
>TRBD2|17|TRBV6-1|TRBJ2-1|NA
CASSSGLAGAGYNEQFF
TGTGCCAGCAGCTCCGGACTAGCGGGAGCAGGATACAATGAGCAGTTCTTC
>NA|14|TRBV6-1|TRBJ2-2|few
CASSTGGDTGELFF
TGTGCCAGCAGCACAGGGGGGGATACCGGGGAGCTGTTTTTT
>NA|13|TRBV7-2|TRBJ2-1|NA
CASSLDGGYEQFF
TGTGCCAGCAGCCTCGACGGGGGCTACGAGCAGTTCTTC
>NA|16|TRBV7-2|TRBJ1-6|NA
CASSLGGSSYNSPLHF
TGTGCCAGCAGCCTTGGCGGGAGCTCCTATAATTCACCCCTCCACTTT